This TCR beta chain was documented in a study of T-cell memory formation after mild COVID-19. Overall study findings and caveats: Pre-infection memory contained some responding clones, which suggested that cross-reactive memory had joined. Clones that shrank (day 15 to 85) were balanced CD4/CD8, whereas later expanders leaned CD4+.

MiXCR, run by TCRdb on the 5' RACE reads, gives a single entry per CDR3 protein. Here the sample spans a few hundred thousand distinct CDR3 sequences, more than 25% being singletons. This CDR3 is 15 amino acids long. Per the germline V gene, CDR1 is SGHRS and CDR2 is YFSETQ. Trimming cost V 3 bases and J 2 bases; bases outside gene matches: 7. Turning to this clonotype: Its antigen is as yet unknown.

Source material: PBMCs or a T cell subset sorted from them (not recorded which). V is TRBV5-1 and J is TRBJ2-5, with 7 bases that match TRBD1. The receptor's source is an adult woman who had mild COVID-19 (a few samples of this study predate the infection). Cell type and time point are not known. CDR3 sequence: CASSSGTVLQETQYF. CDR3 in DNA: TGCGCCAGCAGCTCAGGGACAGTCCTACAAGAGACCCAGTACTTC.